Listed below are T cell receptor beta chains from one sample, sequenced in a study of CD8 T cells in ankylosing spondylitis. A single record per CDR3 protein comes from TCRdb applying MiXCR to the 5' RACE reads. The sample holds around 18,000 distinct CDR3 sequences, over 7% seen once. Sequencing was done on a sample of blood. Receptor source: a male donor with ankylosing spondylitis or in good health (not recorded which). CDR3s include the opening cysteine and the closing phenylalanine or tryptophan. Each record gives: V gene, clone size, CDR3 length, J gene, D gene, CDR3 DNA, CDR3 protein. A D gene is named only where the DNA matches it firmly. The size entry is marked missing in some rows and otherwise reads once, few, many or a size class.

TRBV4-3,many,17,TRBJ2-1,TRBD2,TGCGCCAGCAGCCAAGATGACGGGCGGGGGTGGCGCAATGAGCAGTTCTTC,CASSQDDGRGWRNEQFF
TRBV27,many,14,TRBJ2-7,-,TGTGCCAGCAGTTCAGGGACCGCGATGGGGGAGCAGTACTTC,CASSSGTAMGEQYF
TRBV12-3/TRBV12-4,few,15,TRBJ1-1,-,TGTGCCAGCAGTTTAGAACGGGTAGTGAACACTGAAGCTTTCTTT,CASSLERVVNTEAFF
TRBV7-2,many,15,TRBJ2-3,-,TGTGCCAGCAGCTTAGTTGGTACTTCGACAGATACGCAGTATTTT,CASSLVGTSTDTQYF
TRBV20-1,many,15,TRBJ2-3,TRBD2,TGCAGTGCAATCGGACTAGCGTGGTACACAGATACGCAGTATTTT,CSAIGLAWYTDTQYF
TRBV29-1,-,15,TRBJ2-3,-,TGCAGCGTTGACCCCGGCCATTCTAGCACAGATACGCAGTATTTT,CSVDPGHSSTDTQYF
TRBV20-1,many,15,TRBJ2-3,TRBD1,TGCAGTGCTAGAGATCCAGGACAGGGCTCAGATACGCAGTATTTT,CSARDPGQGSDTQYF
TRBV28,many,15,TRBJ2-5,TRBD2,TGTGCCAGCAGTCCGGGGGGTCGACAGCAAGAGACCCAGTACTTC,CASSPGGRQQETQYF
TRBV12-3/TRBV12-4,many,14,TRBJ1-2,-,TGTGCCAGCAGTTTAGAGGGATCAGACTATGGCTACACCTTC,CASSLEGSDYGYTF
TRBV20-1,few,14,TRBJ2-2,-,TGCAGTGCTAGACCCGGGGGGCGAACCGGGGAGCTGTTTTTT,CSARPGGRTGELFF
TRBV12-5,-,22,TRBJ1-5,TRBD1,TGTGCTAGTGGTTTGCCCCCTGGACAGGGGGCCTGGAGGGGGCCTGAGTATCAGCCCCAGCATTTT,CASGLPPGQGAWRGPEYQPQHF
TRBV12-3/TRBV12-4,many,12,TRBJ2-1,-,TGTGCCAGCAGTCCCCCCAGTAATGAGCAGTTCTTC,CASSPPSNEQFF